The 8 T cell receptor beta chains in this list originate from one sample, sequenced in a study of T cells after yellow fever vaccination. MiXCR, applied by TCRdb to the 5' RACE reads, yields one record per CDR3 protein. The data show some 600,000 distinct CDR3 sequences, about 17% seen once. The sequences come from PBMCs, collected 4 to 6 days after the first yellow fever vaccination. The receptors originated from a man in his late teens or twenties who received the YFV17D yellow fever vaccine.

The rearrangement joins TRBV2 to TRBJ1-5, with a possible D match to TRBD1 (6 bases). From germline, CDR1 is SNHLY and CDR2 FYNNEI. CDR3 length: 13 residues. Trimming cost V 5 bases and J 4 bases, with 9 bases left between them. The CDR3 bases are TGTGCCAGCAGTTGGACAGAGAATCAGCCCCAGCATTTT. It specifies CASSWTENQPQHF.

This clonotype turned up a few times. The chain is built from TRBV6-5 and TRBJ2-1; possible D gene TRBD2, 7 bases. Deletions cut 0 bases from V and 10 bases from J, with 22 bases between. The CDR3 consists of 17 residues. Germline CDR1 is MNHEY and CDR2 is SVGAGI. The CDR3 loop is CASSYSTARGAPSEQFF. The CDR3 DNA sequence: TGTGCCAGCAGTTACTCGACAGCACGGGGGGCCCCGTCCGAGCAGTTCTTC.

CDR3 sequence reads: CASSKGQVDEQYV. The CDR3, as DNA: TGTGCCAGCAGCAAGGGACAGGTTGACGAGCAGTACGTC. The chain combines TRBV21-1 with TRBJ2-7; the D segment call TRBD1 is taken from the table without a DNA check. TRBV21-1 is recorded as a pseudogene. This CDR3 contains 13 residues.

The V gene is TRBV27, the J gene TRBJ1-1; the D gene is possibly TRBD1 (5 bases). There are 13 residues in the CDR3. V lost 3 bases to trimming and J lost 5 bases, with 10 bases between them. Germline assignment: CDR1 MNHEY and CDR2 SMNVEV (reference sequence). The CDR3 bases are TGTGCCAGCAGTTTGACAGTTGGTACTGAAGCTTTCTTT. Its protein product is CASSLTVGTEAFF.

The chain couples TRBV11-2 to TRBJ2-3; D is possibly TRBD2 (6 bases). V was clipped by 5 bases and J by 2 bases, with 17 bases between them. The CDR3 runs to 16 residues. Germline V gene data show CDR1 as SGHAT and CDR2 as FQNNGV. DNA of the CDR3: TGTGCCAGCAGCCCAGATCAGGGACTTCTCACAGATACGCAGTATTTT. Translation: CASSPDQGLLTDTQYF.

This clonotype has only a few counts. This chain uses TRBV9 with TRBJ2-7; D remains unclear. The CDR3 runs to 13 residues. The germline V and J ends were trimmed by 0 bases and 2 bases, with 6 bases remaining between them. Looked up from germline, CDR1 is SGDLS and CDR2 is YYNGEE. The CDR3 nucleotides read TGTGCCAGCAGCGTAGGGCGGCCCTACGAGCAGTACGTC. Translating gives CASSVGRPYEQYV.

This clonotype was seen repeatedly, ten times or more. This sequence joins TRBV7-6 and TRBJ2-2, with D possibly TRBD1 on 6 matching bases. Germline assignment: CDR1 SGHVS and CDR2 FNYEAQ. Trimming cost V 5 bases and J 3 bases, with 10 bases left between them. The CDR3 length is 14 residues. CDR3 bases: TGTGCCAGCAGCCTCGGGACATACACCGGGGAGCTGTTTTTT. It specifies CASSLGTYTGELFF.

In its sample, this clonotype was seen many times. CDR3 bases: TGTGCCAGCAGCTTCTGGACAGGACACCAAGAGACCCAGTACTTC. It is translated as CASSFWTGHQETQYF. The J gene is TRBJ2-5, the V gene TRBV5-6, with 7 positions matching TRBD1. Germline assignment: CDR1 SGHDT and CDR2 YYEEEE. After removal of 2 bases from V and 0 bases from J, the junction contained 4 bases not matched to a gene. The CDR3 covers 15 residues.